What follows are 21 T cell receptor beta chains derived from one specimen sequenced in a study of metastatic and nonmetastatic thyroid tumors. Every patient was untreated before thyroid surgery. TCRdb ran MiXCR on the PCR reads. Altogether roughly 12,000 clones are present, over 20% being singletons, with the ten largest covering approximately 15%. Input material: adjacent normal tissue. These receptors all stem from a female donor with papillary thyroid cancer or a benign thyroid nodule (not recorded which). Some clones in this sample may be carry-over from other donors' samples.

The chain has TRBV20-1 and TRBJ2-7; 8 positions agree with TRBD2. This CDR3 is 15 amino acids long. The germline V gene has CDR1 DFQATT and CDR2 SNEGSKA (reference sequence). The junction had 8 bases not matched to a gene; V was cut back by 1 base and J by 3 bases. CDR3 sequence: CSARGSSGSYYEQYF. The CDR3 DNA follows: TGCAGTGCTAGAGGGTCTAGCGGGTCTTACTACGAGCAGTACTTC.

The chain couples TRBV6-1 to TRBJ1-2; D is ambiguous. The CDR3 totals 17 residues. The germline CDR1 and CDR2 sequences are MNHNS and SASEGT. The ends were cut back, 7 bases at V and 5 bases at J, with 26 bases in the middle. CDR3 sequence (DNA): TGTGCCAGCATTGGTTGTACAATGAGAAGTCGACGGTATGGCTACACCTTC. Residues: CASIGCTMRSRRYGYTF.

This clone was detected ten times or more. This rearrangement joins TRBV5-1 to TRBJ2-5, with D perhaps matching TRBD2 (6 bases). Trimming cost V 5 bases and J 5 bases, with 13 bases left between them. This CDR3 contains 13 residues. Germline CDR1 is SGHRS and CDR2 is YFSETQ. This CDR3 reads CASREGSEETQYF. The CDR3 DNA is TGCGCCAGCAGGGAGGGATCGGAGGAGACCCAGTACTTC.

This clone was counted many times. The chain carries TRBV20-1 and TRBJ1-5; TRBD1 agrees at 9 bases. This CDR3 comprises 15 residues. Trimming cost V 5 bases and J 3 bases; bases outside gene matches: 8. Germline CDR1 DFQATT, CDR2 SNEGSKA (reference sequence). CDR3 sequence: CSAPQQGASNQPQHF. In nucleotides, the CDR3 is TGCAGTGCTCCTCAACAGGGGGCGTCCAATCAGCCCCAGCATTTT.

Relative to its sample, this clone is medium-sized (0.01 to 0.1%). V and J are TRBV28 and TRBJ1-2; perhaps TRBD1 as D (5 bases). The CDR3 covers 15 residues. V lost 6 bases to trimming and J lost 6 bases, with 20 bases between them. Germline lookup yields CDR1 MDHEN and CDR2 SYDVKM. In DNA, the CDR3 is TGTGCCAGCAGAAATGGGGGGGAATTGCTAAATGGCTACACCTTC. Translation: CASRNGGELLNGYTF.

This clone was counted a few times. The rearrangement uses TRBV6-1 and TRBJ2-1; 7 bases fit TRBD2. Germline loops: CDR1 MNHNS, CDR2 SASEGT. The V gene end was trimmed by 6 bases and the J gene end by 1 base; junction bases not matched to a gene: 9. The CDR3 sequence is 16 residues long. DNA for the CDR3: TGTGCCAGCAGCCGATTCCAGCGGGGTTCCTACAATGAGCAGTTCTTC. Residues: CASSRFQRGSYNEQFF.

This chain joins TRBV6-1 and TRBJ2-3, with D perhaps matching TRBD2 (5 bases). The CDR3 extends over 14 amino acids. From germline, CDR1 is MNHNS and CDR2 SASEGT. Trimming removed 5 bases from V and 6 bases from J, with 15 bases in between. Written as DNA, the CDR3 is TGTGCCAGCAGTAACCTGGACTTTTTTGATACGCAGTATTTT. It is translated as CASSNLDFFDTQYF.

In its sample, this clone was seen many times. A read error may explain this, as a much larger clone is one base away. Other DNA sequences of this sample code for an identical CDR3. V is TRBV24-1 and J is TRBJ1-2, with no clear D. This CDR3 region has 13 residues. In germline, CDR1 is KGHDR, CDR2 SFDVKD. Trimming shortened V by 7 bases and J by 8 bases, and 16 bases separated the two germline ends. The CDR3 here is CATRRDTVSGYTF. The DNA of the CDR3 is TGTGCCACCAGACGCGACACGGTCTCGGGCTACACCTTC.

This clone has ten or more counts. Written as DNA, the CDR3 is TGCAGTGCTAAGGGGGACGCTCAAGAGACCCAGTACTTC. Amino acids: CSAKGDAQETQYF. The V call is TRBV20-1, the J call TRBJ2-5; weak D call: TRBD1 (6 bases). Germline values: CDR1 DFQATT, CDR2 SNEGSKA (reference sequence). This CDR3 is built from 13 residues. Trimming removed 4 bases from V and 2 bases from J, with 11 bases in between.

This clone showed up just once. As DNA, the CDR3 is TGTGCCAGCAGCTTAAGTACCCGAGGCCGACTAGCGGGAGGCAATGAGCAGTTCTTC. Protein product: CASSLSTRGRLAGGNEQFF. The V call is TRBV7-3, the J call TRBJ2-1; TRBD2 agrees at 13 bases. Germline V gene lookup returns CDR1 SGHTA and CDR2 FQGTGA. The CDR3 covers 19 residues. Trimming removed 1 base from V and 6 bases from J; junction bases left unmatched: 12.

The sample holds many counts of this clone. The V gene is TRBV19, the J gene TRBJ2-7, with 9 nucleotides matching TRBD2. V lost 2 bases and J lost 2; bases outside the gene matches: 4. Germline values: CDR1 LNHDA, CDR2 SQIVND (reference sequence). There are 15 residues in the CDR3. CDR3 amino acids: CASSIYLAGTYEQYF. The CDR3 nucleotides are TGTGCCAGTAGTATATACCTAGCGGGGACCTACGAGCAGTACTTC.

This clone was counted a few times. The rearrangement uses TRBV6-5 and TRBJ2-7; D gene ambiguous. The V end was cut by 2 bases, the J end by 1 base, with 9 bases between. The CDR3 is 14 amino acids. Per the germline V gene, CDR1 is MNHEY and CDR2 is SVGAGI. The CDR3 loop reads CASSYTDKSYEQYF. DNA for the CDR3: TGTGCCAGCAGTTACACAGACAAGTCCTACGAGCAGTACTTC.

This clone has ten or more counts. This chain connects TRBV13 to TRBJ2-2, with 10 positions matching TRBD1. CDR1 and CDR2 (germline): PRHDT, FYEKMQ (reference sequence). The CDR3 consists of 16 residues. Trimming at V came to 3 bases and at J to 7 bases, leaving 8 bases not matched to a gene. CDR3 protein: CASSFSGTGAFGELFF. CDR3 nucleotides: TGTGCCAGCAGCTTTTCCGGGACAGGGGCTTTCGGGGAGCTGTTTTTT.

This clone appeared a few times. Here the CDR3 reads CASSLKLGGGTDTQYF. The DNA of the CDR3 is TGTGCCAGCAGCTTGAAGTTAGGGGGGGGCACAGATACGCAGTATTTT. V and J are TRBV5-4 and TRBJ2-3, with TRBD2 as a possible D gene (7 bases). CDR3 size: 16 residues. CDR1 and CDR2 (germline): SGHNT, YYREEE (reference sequence). V lost 1 base and J lost 1, with 13 bases in between.

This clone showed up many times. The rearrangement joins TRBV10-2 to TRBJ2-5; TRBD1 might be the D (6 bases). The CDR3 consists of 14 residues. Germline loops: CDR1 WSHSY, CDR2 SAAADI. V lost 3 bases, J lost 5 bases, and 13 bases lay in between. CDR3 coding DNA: TGCGCCAGCAGTGACAGGGGAATGGTGGAGACCCAGTACTTC. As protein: CASSDRGMVETQYF.

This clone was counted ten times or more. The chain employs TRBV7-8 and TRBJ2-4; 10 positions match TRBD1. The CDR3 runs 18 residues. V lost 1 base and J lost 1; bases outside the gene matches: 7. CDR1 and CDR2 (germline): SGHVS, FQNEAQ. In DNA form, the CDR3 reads TGTGCCAGCAGCTTAGAATTTGGGGGACAGGGGGCCAAAAACATTCAGTACTTC. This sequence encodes CASSLEFGGQGAKNIQYF.

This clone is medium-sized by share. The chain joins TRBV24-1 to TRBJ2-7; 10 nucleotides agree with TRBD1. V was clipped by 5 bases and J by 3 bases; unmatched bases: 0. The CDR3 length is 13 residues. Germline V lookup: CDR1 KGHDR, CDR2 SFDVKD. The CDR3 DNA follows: TGTGCCACCAGTGGGACAGGGGGCTACGAGCAGTACTTC. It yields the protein CATSGTGGYEQYF.

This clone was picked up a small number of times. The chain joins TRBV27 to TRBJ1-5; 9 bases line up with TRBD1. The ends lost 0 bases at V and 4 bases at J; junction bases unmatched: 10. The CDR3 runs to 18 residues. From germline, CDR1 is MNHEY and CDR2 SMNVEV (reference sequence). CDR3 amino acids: CASSLSWRPGQGNQPQHF. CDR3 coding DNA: TGTGCCAGCAGTTTATCGTGGAGGCCGGGACAGGGAAATCAGCCCCAGCATTTT.

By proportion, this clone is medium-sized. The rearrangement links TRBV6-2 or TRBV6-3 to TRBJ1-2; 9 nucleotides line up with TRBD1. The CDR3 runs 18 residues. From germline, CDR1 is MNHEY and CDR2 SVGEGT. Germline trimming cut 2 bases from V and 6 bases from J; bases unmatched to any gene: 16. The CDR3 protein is CASSYPTDRGRYWDGYTF. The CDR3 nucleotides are TGTGCCAGCAGTTACCCGACGGACAGGGGACGATATTGGGATGGCTACACCTTC.

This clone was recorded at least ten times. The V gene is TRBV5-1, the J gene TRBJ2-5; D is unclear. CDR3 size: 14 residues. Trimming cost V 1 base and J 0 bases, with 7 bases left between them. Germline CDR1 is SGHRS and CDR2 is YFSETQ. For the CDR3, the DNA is TGCGCCAGCAGCTTGACAGTGTACCAAGAGACCCAGTACTTC. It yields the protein CASSLTVYQETQYF. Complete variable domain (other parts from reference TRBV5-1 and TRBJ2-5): KAGVTQTPRYLIKTRGQQVTLSCSPISGHRSVSWYQQTPGQGLQFLFEYFSETQRNKGNFPGRFSGRQFSNSRSEMNVSTLELGDSALYLCASSLTVYQETQYFGPGTRLLVL.

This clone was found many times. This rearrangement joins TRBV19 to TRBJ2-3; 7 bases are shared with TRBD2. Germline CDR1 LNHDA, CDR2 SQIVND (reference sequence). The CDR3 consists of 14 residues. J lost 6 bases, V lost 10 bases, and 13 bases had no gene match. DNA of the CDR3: TGTGCCACTTCGACTAGCCGGACCGCTGATACGCAGTATTTT. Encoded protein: CATSTSRTADTQYF.